The TCR beta chain under discussion was sequenced for a study of cytomegalovirus exposure and HLA in healthy donors. The PCR employed 60 Vbeta primers together with 13 Jbeta primers. TCRdb's table, derived via immunoSEQ multiplex PCR, lists solely in-frame clones and lacks some. The table has around 120,000 clones, over 70% seen once. Concerning this clone: The target antigen is unknown.

Study results and limitations: It was assumed in the presence/absence analyses that sequencing depth was roughly uniform across donors.

Unmatched junction bases numbered 5, after V lost 1 base and J lost 9 bases. The CDR3 extends over 15 amino acids. Germline V gives CDR1 SEHNR, CDR2 FQNEAQ (reference sequence). The chain recombines TRBV7-9 with TRBJ1-6, with 8 positions matching TRBD1. The clonotype originates from a young woman in good health and CMV-seronegative. The specimen sequenced was PBMCs. CDR3 sequence reads: CASSLGAGGTSPLHF. The DNA for the CDR3 is TGTGCCAGCAGCTTAGGGGCAGGGGGCACTTCACCCCTCCACTTT. The full variable domain, in which reference TRBV7-9 and TRBJ1-6 provide the parts outside the CDR3, is DTGVSQNPRHKITKRGQNVTFRCDPISEHNRLYWYRQTLGQGPEFLTYFQNEAQLEKSRLLSDRFSAERPKGSFSTLEIQRTEQGDSAMYLCASSLGAGGTSPLHFGNGTRLTVT.